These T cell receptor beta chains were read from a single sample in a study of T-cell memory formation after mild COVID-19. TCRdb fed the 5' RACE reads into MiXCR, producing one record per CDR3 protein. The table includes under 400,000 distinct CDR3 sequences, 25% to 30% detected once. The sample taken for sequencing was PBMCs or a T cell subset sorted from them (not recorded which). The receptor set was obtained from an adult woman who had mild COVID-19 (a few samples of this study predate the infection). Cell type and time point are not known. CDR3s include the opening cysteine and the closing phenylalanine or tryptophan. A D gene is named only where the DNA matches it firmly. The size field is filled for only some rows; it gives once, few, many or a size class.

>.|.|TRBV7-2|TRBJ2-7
CASSRDSVGLYEQYF
TGTGCCAGCAGCCGCGACTCGGTAGGCCTCTACGAGCAGTACTTC
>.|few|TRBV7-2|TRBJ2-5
CASSARRVGTETQYF
TGTGCCAGCAGCGCACGGAGAGTGGGGACGGAGACCCAGTACTTC
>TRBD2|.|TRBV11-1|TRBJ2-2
CASSDLSGSANIGELFF
TGTGCCAGCAGTGATCTCAGCGGGAGCGCGAACATCGGGGAGCTGTTTTTT
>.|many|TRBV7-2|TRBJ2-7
CASSLRAVQGAYEQYF
TGTGCCAGCAGCTTACGCGCGGTTCAGGGAGCATACGAGCAGTACTTC
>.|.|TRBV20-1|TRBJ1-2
CSAYGQSHGYTF
TGCAGTGCTTACGGACAGTCCCATGGCTACACCTTC
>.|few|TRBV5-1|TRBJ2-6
CASSLLATRSSNSGANVLTF
TGCGCCAGCAGCTTGTTGGCGACCCGCAGCTCGAACTCTGGGGCCAACGTCCTGACTTTC
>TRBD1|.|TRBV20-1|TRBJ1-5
CSASGRDRWGPQHF
TGCAGTGCTAGTGGCCGGGACAGATGGGGTCCCCAGCATTTT
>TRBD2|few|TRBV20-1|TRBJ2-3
CSASGLADLDTQYF
TGCAGTGCTTCGGGACTAGCGGACCTGGATACGCAGTATTTT
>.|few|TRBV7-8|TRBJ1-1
CASSLREVNTEAFF
TGTGCCAGCAGCTTAAGGGAGGTGAACACTGAAGCTTTCTTT
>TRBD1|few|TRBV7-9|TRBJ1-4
CASSPTGGGEKLFF
TGTGCCAGCAGCCCGACAGGGGGCGGAGAAAAACTGTTTTTT
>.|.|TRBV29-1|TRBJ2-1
CSAPYANEQFF
TGCAGCGCCCCATACGCCAATGAGCAGTTCTTC
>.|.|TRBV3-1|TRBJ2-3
CASSQDSNTQYF
TGTGCCAGCAGCCAAGATTCTAATACGCAGTATTTT
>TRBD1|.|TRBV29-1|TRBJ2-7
CSVEDRGGYEQYF
TGCAGCGTTGAGGACAGGGGAGGCTACGAGCAGTACTTC
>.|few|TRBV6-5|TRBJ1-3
CASSLQMGNTIYF
TGTGCCAGCAGTTTACAAATGGGAAACACCATATATTTT
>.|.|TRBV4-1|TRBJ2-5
CASSQNDARGRQETQYF
TGCGCCAGCAGCCAGAACGACGCCCGGGGGCGGCAAGAGACCCAGTACTTC
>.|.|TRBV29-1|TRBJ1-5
CNLEGDQPQHF
TGCAACCTTGAGGGGGATCAGCCCCAGCATTTT
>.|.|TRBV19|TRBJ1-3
CAELPSSGNTIYF
TGTGCCGAACTTCCGAGCTCTGGAAACACCATATATTTT
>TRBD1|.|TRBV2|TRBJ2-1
CASSEERTGYFNEQFF
TGTGCCAGCAGTGAAGAGAGGACAGGGTACTTCAATGAGCAGTTCTTC
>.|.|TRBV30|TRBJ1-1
CAWSFGVGGRDTEAFF
TGTGCCTGGAGCTTCGGAGTTGGGGGAAGGGACACTGAAGCTTTCTTT
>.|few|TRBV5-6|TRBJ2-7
CASSLAGRAAGEQYF
TGTGCCAGCAGCTTGGCCGGTCGGGCCGCGGGTGAGCAGTACTTC
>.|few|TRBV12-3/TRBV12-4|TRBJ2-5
CASSFGLSYQETQYF
TGTGCCAGCAGTTTCGGGTTGTCCTACCAAGAGACCCAGTACTTC
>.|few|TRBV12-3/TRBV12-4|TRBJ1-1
CASSLTGRGLPMNTEAFF
TGTGCCAGCAGCCTCACAGGTAGGGGCCTACCAATGAACACTGAAGCTTTCTTT
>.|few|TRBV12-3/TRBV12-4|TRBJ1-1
CASSLGVSVNTEAFF
TGTGCCAGCAGTTTAGGCGTCTCAGTAAACACTGAAGCTTTCTTT
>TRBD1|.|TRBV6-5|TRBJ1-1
CASSYDRGSPEAFF
TGTGCCAGCAGTTACGACAGGGGGTCTCCTGAAGCTTTCTTT
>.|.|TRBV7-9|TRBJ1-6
CASSAGTTHNSPLHF
TGTGCCAGCAGCGCGGGGACAACCCATAATTCACCCCTCCACTTT
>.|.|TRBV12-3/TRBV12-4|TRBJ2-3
CASSFVRTSTDTQYF
TGTGCCAGCAGTTTCGTTCGGACTAGCACAGATACGCAGTATTTT
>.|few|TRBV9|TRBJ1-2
CASSATLLQDKSYGYTF
TGTGCCAGCAGCGCCACCCTCCTCCAGGACAAATCCTATGGCTACACCTTC
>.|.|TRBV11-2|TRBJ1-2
CASSLEGTAFRGYTF
TGTGCCAGCAGCTTAGAAGGGACCGCTTTTCGCGGCTACACCTTC
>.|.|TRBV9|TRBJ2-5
CASSVDSDETQYF
TGTGCCAGCAGCGTAGATAGTGACGAGACCCAGTACTTC
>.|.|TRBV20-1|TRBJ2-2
CSARESGPTGELFF
TGCAGTGCTAGAGAGTCGGGGCCCACCGGGGAGCTGTTTTTT
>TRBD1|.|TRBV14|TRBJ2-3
CASSQGRGRADTQYF
TGTGCCAGCAGCCAAGGCAGGGGGCGGGCAGATACGCAGTATTTT
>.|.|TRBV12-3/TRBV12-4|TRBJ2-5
CASSSGTPQETQYF
TGTGCCAGCAGTTCCGGGACACCTCAAGAGACCCAGTACTTC
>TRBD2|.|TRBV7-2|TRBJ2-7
CASSLGWLAGYEQYF
TGTGCCAGCAGCTTAGGGTGGTTAGCGGGATACGAGCAGTACTTC
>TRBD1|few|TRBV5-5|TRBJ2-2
CASSTTTGGRSGELFF
TGTGCCAGCAGCACAACTACAGGGGGCCGGAGCGGGGAGCTGTTTTTT
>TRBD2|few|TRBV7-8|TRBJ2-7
CASSLGWGGGRDEQYF
TGTGCCAGCAGCTTAGGCTGGGGGGGAGGTCGGGACGAGCAGTACTTC
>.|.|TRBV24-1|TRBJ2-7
CATRNSYEQYF
TGTGCCACAAGGAACTCCTACGAGCAGTACTTC
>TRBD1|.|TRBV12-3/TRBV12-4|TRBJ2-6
CASSPQGAFGANVLTF
TGTGCCAGCAGTCCCCAGGGGGCATTTGGGGCCAACGTCCTGACTTTC
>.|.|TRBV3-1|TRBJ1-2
CASSLKDTGGYGYTF
TGTGCCAGCAGCTTAAAGGACACCGGAGGGTATGGCTACACCTTC
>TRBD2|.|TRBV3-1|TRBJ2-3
CASSQGLATDTQYF
TGTGCCAGCAGCCAGGGACTAGCGACAGATACGCAGTATTTT
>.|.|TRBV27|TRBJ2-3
CASSPSGVEGGLADTQYF
TGTGCCAGCAGTCCCTCCGGGGTCGAGGGGGGGCTCGCAGATACGCAGTATTTT
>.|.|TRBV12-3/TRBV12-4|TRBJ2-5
CASSLADVGKTQYF
TGTGCCAGCAGTTTAGCGGACGTAGGAAAGACCCAGTACTTC
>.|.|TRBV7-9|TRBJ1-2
CASSLAEGIPYGYTF
TGTGCCAGCAGCTTAGCAGAAGGGATCCCCTATGGCTACACCTTC
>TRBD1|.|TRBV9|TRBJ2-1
CASSNRTGRSYNEQFF
TGTGCCAGCAGCAACAGGACAGGACGCTCCTACAATGAGCAGTTCTTC
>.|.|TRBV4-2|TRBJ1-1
CASSQDTRVGTEAFF
TGTGCCAGCAGCCAAGATACGAGGGTCGGCACTGAAGCTTTCTTT
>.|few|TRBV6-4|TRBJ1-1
CASSDSGGTEAFF
TGTGCCAGCAGTGACTCGGGGGGCACTGAAGCTTTCTTT
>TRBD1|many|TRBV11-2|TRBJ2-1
CASSLGSVWTGQNEQFF
TGTGCCAGCAGCTTAGGAAGTGTCTGGACAGGGCAGAATGAGCAGTTCTTC